This entry is about one T cell receptor (beta chain). The sample belongs to a study of blood T cell repertoires in COVID-19. From germline, CDR1 is SNHLY and CDR2 FYNNEI. The CDR3 is made up of 14 amino acids. With V trimmed by 7 bases and J by 7 bases, 10 bases remained unmatched. In the original workflow: Nucleated cell counts were estimated from reference gene primer amplification. TCRdb keeps only in-frame clones here, not all; method: immunoSEQ multiplex PCR. V and J calls and clone size are as listed in that table; D and trimming were resolved from the DNA. The repertoire has about 220,000 clones, 84% of them found once; the top ten carry about 2.3%.

The material sequenced was peripheral blood. The clonotype originates from a man aged 35 to 55 who had recovered from COVID-19. The V gene is TRBV2, the J gene TRBJ2-7; 10 bases map to TRBD2. The CDR3 loop is CASIPLAGVGEQYF. DNA of the CDR3: TGTGCCAGCATTCCCCTAGCGGGAGTGGGTGAGCAGTACTTC.